One TCR beta chain is described in this entry. The data were produced by immunoSEQ multiplex PCR, yet TCRdb's version contains in-frame clones alone and is incomplete. The sample shows about 200,000 clones, about nine tenths of them seen only once. This entry is derived from a study of blood T cell repertoires in COVID-19. This CDR3 spans 15 amino acids. J gave up 2 bases and V 4 bases, and 3 bases lay outside the gene matches. The germline CDR1 and CDR2 sequences are LNHDA and SQIVND (reference sequence). The specimen was peripheral blood. The chain carries TRBV19 and TRBJ2-3; 10 nucleotides match TRBD2. The receptor was derived from a man aged 25-45 years who had recovered from COVID-19. For the CDR3, the DNA is TGTGCCAGTAGTAGGCTAGCGGGGGACACAGATACGCAGTATTTT. As protein: CASSRLAGDTDTQYF.